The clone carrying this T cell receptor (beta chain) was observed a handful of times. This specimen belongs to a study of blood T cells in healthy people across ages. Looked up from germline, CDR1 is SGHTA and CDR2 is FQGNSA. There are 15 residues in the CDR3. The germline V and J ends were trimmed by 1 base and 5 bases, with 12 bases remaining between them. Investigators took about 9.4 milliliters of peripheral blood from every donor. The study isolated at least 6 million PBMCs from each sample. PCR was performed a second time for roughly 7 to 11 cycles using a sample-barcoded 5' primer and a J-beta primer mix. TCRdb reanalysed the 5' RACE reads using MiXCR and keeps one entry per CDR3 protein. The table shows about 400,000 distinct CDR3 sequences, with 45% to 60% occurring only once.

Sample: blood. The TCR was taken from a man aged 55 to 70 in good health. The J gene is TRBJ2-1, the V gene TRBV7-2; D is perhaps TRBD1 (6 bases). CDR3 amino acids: CASSLGPGQNNEQFF. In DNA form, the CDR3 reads TGTGCCAGCAGCTTAGGACCCGGACAGAACAATGAGCAGTTCTTC.